Listed here are 25 T cell receptor beta chains from one sample, sequenced in a study of early T cells in non-severe SARS-CoV-2 infection. TCRdb called the 5' RACE reads again in MiXCR, with one record for every CDR3 protein. Of around 93,000 distinct CDR3 sequences listed, roughly 12% are singletons. Sequencing used whole blood, obtained at baseline. The receptors stem from an adult who was a healthcare worker with PCR-confirmed SARS-CoV-2 infection or an uninfected control (not recorded which).

This chain connects TRBV11-2 to TRBJ1-2; weak D call: TRBD1 (6 bases). In germline, CDR1 is SGHAT, CDR2 FQNNGV. Trimming took 1 base from V and 4 from J, leaving 16 bases between them. The CDR3 is made up of 16 amino acids. The CDR3: CASSLGSGAPGYGYTF. DNA of the CDR3: TGTGCCAGCAGCTTAGGATCAGGGGCGCCTGGCTATGGCTACACCTTC.

The V call is TRBV7-8, the J call TRBJ1-6; 7 bases match TRBD1. Germline trimming cut 3 bases from V and 6 bases from J; bases unmatched to any gene: 5. This CDR3 region has 15 residues. Germline V gene lookup returns CDR1 SGHVS and CDR2 FQNEAQ. CDR3 in DNA: TGTGCCAGCAGCTTTCGGGACAGCCTTAATTCACCCCTCCACTTT. Its protein product is CASSFRDSLNSPLHF.

To note about this clonotype: It may be a read error: a sequence one base away is much more abundant. The chain has TRBV5-1 and TRBJ2-5, with D perhaps TRBD1 (6 bases). The length of the CDR3 is 14 residues. Looked up from germline, CDR1 is SGHRS and CDR2 is YFSETQ. Trimming cost V 1 base and J 5 bases, with 12 bases left between them. CDR3 nucleotide sequence: TGCGCCAGCAGCTTGCCCGGGACAAGGGAGACCCAGTACTTC. Its translation is CASSLPGTRETQYF.

The sample holds a few counts of this clonotype. The chain links TRBV9 to TRBJ2-6, with D possibly TRBD2 on 5 matching bases. The CDR3 runs 17 residues. The ends were cut back, 0 bases at V and 0 bases at J, with 10 bases in the middle. Germline-derived CDR1 and CDR2 are SGDLS and YYNGEE. CDR3 amino acids: CASSVEEESSGANVLTF. For the CDR3, the DNA is TGTGCCAGCAGCGTAGAGGAGGAAAGCTCTGGGGCCAACGTCCTGACTTTC.

The CDR3 is CASSPVGESGFTQYF. CDR3 DNA: TGTGCCAGCAGCCCCGTAGGGGAATCCGGGTTTACGCAGTATTTT. The chain is built from TRBV28 and TRBJ2-3, with a weak D call TRBD1 (5 bases). V shed 6 bases and J shed 8 bases, with 21 bases lying between them. The germline V gene has CDR1 MDHEN and CDR2 SYDVKM. This CDR3 comprises 15 residues. Looking up the rest from reference TRBV28 and TRBJ2-3 gives the full variable domain: DVKVTQSSRYLVKRTGEKVFLECVQDMDHENMFWYRQDPGLGLRLIYFSYDVKMKEKGDIPEGYSVSREKKERFSLILESASTNQTSMYLCASSPVGESGFTQYFGPGTRLTVL.

The rearrangement joins TRBV11-2 to TRBJ2-2; TRBD1 aligns across 9 bases. The CDR3 extends over 18 amino acids. The J segment lost 2 bases and the V segment lost 5 bases, leaving 12 bases of the junction unmatched. Germline V lookup: CDR1 SGHAT, CDR2 FQNNGV. CDR3 region: CASSLRRSGQGNTGELFF. The CDR3 region has the DNA TGTGCCAGCAGCCTCCGAAGGTCGGGACAGGGAAACACCGGGGAGCTGTTTTTT.

This clonotype was detected ten times or more. This chain connects TRBV6-5 to TRBJ1-1; D is ambiguous. V lost 4 bases and J lost 6, with 18 bases in between. The CDR3 consists of 15 residues. Germline CDR1 and CDR2: MNHEY and SVGAGI. The CDR3 DNA follows: TGTGCCAGCAGTTCCCACCAAGTGGGTAGGGCTGAAGCTTTCTTT. Its protein product is CASSSHQVGRAEAFF.

This clonotype showed up just a few times. The chain is built from TRBV20-1 and TRBJ2-7; 8 nucleotides agree with TRBD2. Germline V gives CDR1 DFQATT, CDR2 SNEGSKA (reference sequence). V was clipped by 3 bases and J by 2 bases; unmatched bases: 9. The CDR3 is 15 amino acids. The DNA of the CDR3 is TGCAGTGCTAGTTTACCGCGGGGGGCTACCTACGAGCAGTACTTC. It translates to CSASLPRGATYEQYF.

This clonotype showed up many times. The chain carries TRBV6-1 and TRBJ1-1; 11 nucleotides align to TRBD1. The CDR3 has 15 residues. Germline-derived CDR1 and CDR2 are MNHNS and SASEGT. V was clipped by 7 bases and J by 5 bases; unmatched bases: 9. CDR3 in DNA: TGTGCCAGCACCCGGGACAGGGGGATCGAGACTGAAGCTTTCTTT. This sequence encodes CASTRDRGIETEAFF.

This CDR3 reads CASSLEPTSVAQFF. In nucleotides, the CDR3 is TGTGCCAGCAGCTTAGAGCCTACTAGCGTGGCGCAGTTCTTC. V usage is TRBV11-2 and J usage is TRBJ2-1; the match to TRBD2 covers 7 bases. The CDR3 has 14 amino acids. J was trimmed by 12 bases and V by 0 bases; bases with no gene match: 8. Germline CDR1 and CDR2: SGHAT and FQNNGV.

This clonotype was picked up many times. The chain recombines TRBV2 with TRBJ1-4; 7 bases fit TRBD1. This CDR3 has 15 residues. V was clipped by 6 bases and J by 0 bases; unmatched bases: 4. Germline values: CDR1 SNHLY, CDR2 FYNNEI. As DNA, the CDR3 is TGTGCCAGCAGACCACAGGGGACAACTAATGAAAAACTGTTTTTT. It codes for CASRPQGTTNEKLFF. Complete variable domain (other parts from reference TRBV2 and TRBJ1-4): EPEVTQTPSHQVTQMGQEVILRCVPISNHLYFYWYRQILGQKVEFLVSFYNNEISEKSEIFDDQFSVERPDGSNFTLKIRSTKLEDSAMYFCASRPQGTTNEKLFFGSGTQLSVL.

V and J are TRBV3-1 and TRBJ1-5; D ambiguous. The CDR3 extends over 13 amino acids. Germline V gene sequence: CDR1 LGHDT, CDR2 YNNKEL (reference sequence). The V end was cut by 3 bases, the J end by 1 base, with 4 bases between. The CDR3 region is CASSQNSNQPQHF. The CDR3 DNA sequence: TGTGCCAGCAGCCAGAACAGCAATCAGCCCCAGCATTTT.

The V call is TRBV11-2, the J call TRBJ1-1; a weak D match, TRBD1 (6 bases). V was pared by 7 bases and J by 1 base, with 13 bases between. The CDR3 totals 14 residues. CDR1 and CDR2 from the germline V gene are SGHAT and FQNNGV. The CDR3 DNA sequence: TGTGCCAGCAAGCTTGGGGGCGCGAACACTGAAGCTTTCTTT. Its protein is CASKLGGANTEAFF.

Here the CDR3 reads CASSLGPTSTDTQYF. CDR3 DNA: TGCGCCAGCAGCTTGGGTCCTACTAGCACAGATACGCAGTATTTT. V gene TRBV5-1 combines with J gene TRBJ2-3; D is unclear. Germline values: CDR1 SGHRS, CDR2 YFSETQ. Trimming took off 0 bases at V and 0 bases at J, with 8 bases between the two ends. This CDR3 contains 15 residues.

The chain has TRBV18 and TRBJ2-7; 10 bases match TRBD1. The J segment lost 6 bases and the V segment lost 0 bases, leaving 5 bases of the junction unmatched. The CDR3 spans 15 residues. CDR1 is KGHSH, CDR2 LQKENI, per germline. DNA for the CDR3: TGTGCCAGCTCACCACCCGGGACAGGGGTAATCGAGCAGTACTTC. It codes for CASSPPGTGVIEQYF.

This clonotype was recorded at least ten times. The chain is built from TRBV19 and TRBJ2-2, with 7 bases aligning to TRBD1. The V segment lost 6 bases and the J segment 7 bases; nucleotides outside the gene matches: 8. Per the germline V gene, CDR1 is LNHDA and CDR2 is SQIVND (reference sequence). The CDR3 sequence is 14 residues long. The CDR3 loop is CASSHRGEGGELFF. The CDR3 nucleotides read TGTGCCAGTAGCCACAGGGGTGAAGGCGGGGAGCTGTTTTTT.

This clonotype showed up many times. The chain joins TRBV10-3 to TRBJ1-3, with no clear D. Germline V gene sequence: CDR1 ENHRY, CDR2 SYGVKD. Trimming took off 4 bases at V and 2 bases at J, with 12 bases between the two ends. The CDR3 consists of 15 residues. CDR3 coding DNA: TGTGCCATCAGTGCCGGGCTCCGCACTGGAAACACCATATATTTT. Translating gives CAISAGLRTGNTIYF.

Many counts were recorded for this clonotype. V and J are TRBV28 and TRBJ2-6; D unclear. The CDR3 is made up of 15 amino acids. Trimming stripped 2 bases from V and 0 bases from J, with 5 bases between. The V gene's germline CDR1 is MDHEN and CDR2 SYDVKM. CDR3 amino acids: CASSLTLSGANVLTF. The CDR3 DNA reads as TGTGCCAGCAGTTTAACCCTCTCTGGGGCCAACGTCCTGACTTTC.

This sequence joins TRBV11-2 and TRBJ2-2; D may be TRBD1 or TRBD2 (5 bases each). V shed 4 bases and J shed 2 bases, with 11 bases lying between them. From germline, CDR1 is SGHAT and CDR2 FQNNGV. This CDR3 has 15 amino acids. The CDR3 loop is CASSSSGPNTGELFF. The CDR3 nucleotides are TGTGCCAGCAGCTCCTCGGGACCTAACACCGGGGAGCTGTTTTTT.

The chain carries TRBV12-3 or TRBV12-4 and TRBJ2-1, with D tentatively TRBD2 (6 bases). The CDR3 loop spans 15 amino acids. Trimming took 7 bases from V and 7 from J, leaving 20 bases between them. CDR3 in amino acids: CASNKRGAAGNEQFF. As DNA, the CDR3 is TGTGCCAGCAATAAGCGAGGAGCGGCGGGGAATGAGCAGTTCTTC.

The chain joins TRBV3-1 to TRBJ2-2; D might be TRBD2 (6 bases). V was clipped by 6 bases and J by 1 base, with 12 bases between them. Germline V CDR1 and CDR2: LGHDT, YNNKEL (reference sequence). CDR3 size: 15 residues. The CDR3 protein is CASRTRAGNTGELFF. CDR3 in DNA: TGTGCCAGCAGAACCCGAGCGGGGAACACCGGGGAGCTGTTTTTT.

V is TRBV29-1 and J is TRBJ1-1; no firm D call. The germline CDR1 and CDR2 sequences are SQVTM and ANQGSEA. V was cut by 6 bases and J by 4 bases, with 15 bases left in between. The CDR3 length is 13 residues. The CDR3: CSVDSPLLTEAFF. CDR3 sequence (DNA): TGCAGCGTAGACTCACCCTTGCTCACTGAAGCTTTCTTT. The full variable domain, completed using reference TRBV29-1 and TRBJ1-1, is SAVISQKPSRDICQRGTSLTIQCQVDSQVTMMFWYRQQPGQSLTLIATANQGSEATYESGFVIDKFPISRPNLTFSTLTVSNMSPEDSSIYLCSVDSPLLTEAFFGQGTRLTVV.

This clonotype was counted between two and nine times. The chain uses TRBV12-3 or TRBV12-4 and TRBJ2-7; D gene unclear. This CDR3 spans 12 amino acids. V gave up 1 base and J gave up 2 bases, with 3 bases separating them. The CDR3 DNA is TGTGCCAGCAGTTTAGGCACCTACGAGCAGTACTTC. Translation gives CASSLGTYEQYF.

This clonotype has more than one count but fewer than ten. V is TRBV5-5 and J is TRBJ2-5, with 9 bases matching TRBD2. The germline gives CDR1 SGHKS, CDR2 YYEKEE (reference sequence). The CDR3 has 16 residues. With 4 bases clipped from V and 3 bases from J, the junction kept 10 bases outside the gene matches. CDR3 nucleotide sequence: TGTGCCAGCAGCGTTAGCGGGAGAGGGGGAGAAGAGACCCAGTACTTC. Translation: CASSVSGRGGEETQYF.

At least ten counts were recorded for this clonotype. This chain uses TRBV7-6 with TRBJ2-2; D possibly corresponds to TRBD2 (6 bases). The germline CDR1 and CDR2 sequences are SGHVS and FNYEAQ. Trimming shortened V by 1 base and J by 0 bases, and 9 bases separated the two germline ends. The CDR3 consists of 16 residues. CDR3 loop: CASSLDAGSNTGELFF. CDR3 coding DNA: TGTGCCAGCAGCTTAGACGCGGGGTCGAACACCGGGGAGCTGTTTTTT.